This T cell receptor beta chain was profiled in a study of CD8 T cells in ankylosing spondylitis. General study points: A TCR beta motif made of several highly homologous variants seemed typical of ankylosing spondylitis blood.

Germline V gene lookup returns CDR1 GTSNPN and CDR2 SVGIG (reference sequence). The CDR3 has 17 amino acids. The V end lost 2 bases, the J end lost 4 bases, and 20 bases lay between the germline ends. In TCRdb, the 5' RACE reads were re-called with MiXCR into one record per CDR3 protein. This table holds around 210,000 distinct CDR3 sequences, approximately 8.4% found once. With respect to this clonotype: The antigen is not known.

Sequenced sample: blood, either unsorted or a sorted T cell fraction (not recorded which). The receptor was isolated from a female donor with ankylosing spondylitis or in good health (not recorded which). The V gene is TRBV30, the J gene TRBJ2-2; maybe TRBD1 (6 bases). CDR3 protein: CAWSRDRGQQGTGELFF. The DNA for the CDR3 is TGTGCCTGGAGTCGTGATCGAGGACAGCAAGGCACCGGGGAGCTGTTTTTT.